The 22 T cell receptor beta chains listed next were all sequenced from one sample in a study of blood T cell repertoires in COVID-19. The assay was immunoSEQ multiplex PCR, and TCRdb's table has in-frame clones only and misses some. This table holds some 190,000 clones, 88% found once. The sample was peripheral blood. The receptors originated from a man between 18 and 29 years old with active or convalescent COVID-19.

The genes are TRBV6-1 and TRBJ2-1; D is possibly TRBD1 (6 bases). This CDR3 is built from 17 residues. Germline V CDR1 and CDR2: MNHNS, SASEGT. V dropped 0 bases and J dropped 3 bases, with 15 bases sitting between them. The CDR3 region has the DNA TGTGCCAGCAGTGAAGCGTTTTGGGACAATAACTACAATGAGCAGTTCTTC. Residues: CASSEAFWDNNYNEQFF.

Written as DNA, the CDR3 is TGTGCCAGCTCACCAAGCGGGCTAGCAAATCAGCCCCAGCATTTT. Translation gives CASSPSGLANQPQHF. This sequence joins TRBV18 and TRBJ1-5; D is uncertain. The CDR3 extends over 15 amino acids. Germline values: CDR1 KGHSH, CDR2 LQKENI. V lost 2 bases and J 4 bases, leaving 12 bases between the germline ends.

V usage is TRBV12-1 and J usage is TRBJ1-1; the D call in the table, TRBD1, was not verified against the DNA. TRBV12-1 is listed as a pseudogene. This CDR3 has 14 amino acids. Here the CDR3 reads CASSFAPVCTEAFF. DNA for the CDR3: TGTGCCAGCAGCTTTGCTCCAGTATGCACTGAAGCTTTCTTT.

This chain connects TRBV5-6 to TRBJ1-4, with D unclear. The ends were cut back, 0 bases at V and 3 bases at J, with 9 bases in the middle. Germline loops: CDR1 SGHDT, CDR2 YYEEEE. This CDR3 is 15 amino acids long. CDR3 sequence: CASSLEGGPNEKLFF. The CDR3 DNA reads TGTGCCAGCAGCTTGGAGGGCGGGCCTAATGAAAAACTGTTTTTT.

This chain uses TRBV27 with TRBJ1-3, with 8 bases lining up with TRBD1. This CDR3 spans 17 amino acids. Trimming at V came to 8 bases and at J to 3 bases, leaving 15 bases not matched to a gene. CDR1 and CDR2 from the germline V gene are MNHEY and SMNVEV (reference sequence). The CDR3 loop is CASPNRGQDRIGNTIYF. CDR3 coding DNA: TGTGCCAGCCCCAACAGGGGACAGGATCGGATTGGAAACACCATATATTTT.

This clone appeared a few times. V usage is TRBV6-5 and J usage is TRBJ1-2; 7 nucleotides line up with TRBD1. There are 14 residues in the CDR3. Germline loops: CDR1 MNHEY, CDR2 SVGAGI. J lost 4 bases, V lost 5 bases, and 7 bases had no gene match. CDR3 nucleotide sequence: TGTGCCAGCAGTCTCACAGGGGACGCCTATGGCTACACCTTC. Translating it yields CASSLTGDAYGYTF.

V and J are TRBV3-1 (or the pseudogene TRBV3-2) and TRBJ2-7, with 7 nucleotides matching TRBD1. Trimming took 1 base from V and 6 from J; bases not matched to a gene: 9. This CDR3 is built from 15 residues. Germline CDR1 and CDR2: LGHDT and YNNKEL (reference sequence). In nucleotides, the CDR3 is TGTGCCAGCAGCCAAGGGGCAGGGGGAACTTTCGAGCAGTACTTC. This gives the protein CASSQGAGGTFEQYF.

The chain combines TRBV3-1 (or the pseudogene TRBV3-2) with TRBJ2-4, with 10 bases aligning to TRBD2. Germline V gene sequence: CDR1 LGHDT, CDR2 YNNKEL (reference sequence). Losses at the gene ends were 1 base for V and 0 bases for J; bases not matched to a gene: 9. The CDR3 extends over 19 amino acids. CDR3 protein: CASSQVAASGSLAKNIQYF. CDR3 in DNA: TGTGCCAGCAGCCAAGTCGCAGCTAGCGGGAGCCTAGCCAAAAACATTCAGTACTTC.

The chain has TRBV11-1 and TRBJ1-4; no reliable D call. The CDR3 length is 14 residues. V shed 5 bases and J shed 8 bases, with 15 bases lying between them. In germline, CDR1 is SGHAT, CDR2 FQDESV (reference sequence). The CDR3 sequence is CASSHDNSAEKLFF. The CDR3 DNA reads as TGTGCCAGCAGCCACGATAACTCTGCGGAAAAACTGTTTTTT. Looking up the rest from reference TRBV11-1 and TRBJ1-4 gives the full variable domain: EAEVAQSPRYKITEKSQAVAFWCDPISGHATLYWYRQILGQGPELLVQFQDESVVDDSQLPKDRFSAERLKGVDSTLKIQPAELGDSAMYLCASSHDNSAEKLFFGSGTQLSVL.

The genes are TRBV7-9 and TRBJ2-1; 12 bases map to TRBD2. Trimming cost V 2 bases and J 5 bases; bases outside gene matches: 10. The CDR3 covers 18 residues. Germline-derived CDR1 and CDR2 are SEHNR and FQNEAQ (reference sequence). The CDR3 sequence: CASSLSRLAGVIHNEQFF. CDR3 nucleotides: TGTGCCAGCAGCTTATCCCGACTAGCGGGAGTAATCCACAATGAGCAGTTCTTC.

The chain carries TRBV3-1 (or the pseudogene TRBV3-2) and TRBJ2-7; no definite D call. Looked up from germline, CDR1 is LGHDT and CDR2 is YNNKEL (reference sequence). The CDR3 totals 12 residues. V was trimmed by 3 bases and J by 3 bases, leaving 6 bases between them. Here the CDR3 reads CASSHSLYEQYF. CDR3 in DNA: TGTGCCAGCAGCCACTCCCTCTACGAGCAGTACTTC.

The chain joins TRBV9 to TRBJ1-1, with D maybe TRBD1 (6 bases). The V end lost 4 bases, the J end lost 5 bases, and 15 bases lay between the germline ends. This CDR3 is 14 amino acids long. The germline CDR1 and CDR2 sequences are SGDLS and YYNGEE. CDR3 protein: CASSPQQGRTEAFF. The CDR3 coding sequence is TGTGCCAGCAGCCCGCAACAGGGTAGAACTGAAGCTTTCTTT.

The chain couples TRBV5-6 to TRBJ2-7, with unresolved D. The CDR3 spans 13 residues. Trimming removed 4 bases at V and 5 bases at J, with 13 bases between. Germline values: CDR1 SGHDT, CDR2 YYEEEE. In DNA form, the CDR3 reads TGTGCCAGCAGCAATCCGAGTGTCAACGAGCAGTACTTC. Its translation: CASSNPSVNEQYF.

This clone has just a few counts. The chain couples TRBV4-1 to TRBJ2-7, with D possibly being TRBD2 (6 bases). The germline gives CDR1 MGHRA, CDR2 YSYEKL. CDR3 length: 16 residues. The V end was cut by 1 base, the J end by 7 bases, with 20 bases between. The chain's CDR3 is CASSQGFRGNYREQYF. The DNA of the CDR3 is TGCGCCAGCAGCCAAGGTTTTCGGGGGAATTATAGGGAGCAGTACTTC.

V usage is TRBV4-1 and J usage is TRBJ2-1; 11 bases map to TRBD2. The V and J ends lost 4 bases and 4 bases, in that order; junction bases with no gene match: 18. The CDR3 totals 20 residues. Germline V lookup: CDR1 MGHRA, CDR2 YSYEKL. This chain's CDR3 is CASSPTTSGEHLARYNEQFF. The DNA for the CDR3 is TGCGCCAGCAGCCCAACGACTAGCGGGGAACATCTTGCTCGGTACAATGAGCAGTTCTTC.

The chain is built from TRBV6-5 and TRBJ2-1, with D perhaps matching TRBD1 (6 bases). This CDR3 region has 14 residues. Germline CDR1 is MNHEY and CDR2 is SVGAGI. The V end lost 5 bases, the J end lost 14 bases, and 22 bases lay between the germline ends. The CDR3 nucleotides are TGTGCCAGCAGTCTAGACAGGCCTGATGGGTTTAAGTTCTTC. It codes for CASSLDRPDGFKFF.

The chain employs TRBV27 and TRBJ2-7; D might be TRBD1 (5 bases). V lost 4 bases, J lost 2 bases, and 12 bases lay in between. CDR1 and CDR2 (germline): MNHEY, SMNVEV (reference sequence). The CDR3 is made up of 14 amino acids. The CDR3 region is CASSSVDRAYEQYF. In DNA, the CDR3 is TGTGCCAGCAGTTCCGTCGACAGAGCCTACGAGCAGTACTTC.

V and J are TRBV28 and TRBJ1-2; a weak D match, TRBD1 (5 bases). V dropped 2 bases and J dropped 7 bases, with 14 bases sitting between them. This CDR3 is 14 amino acids long. Germline CDR1 and CDR2: MDHEN and SYDVKM. The CDR3 nucleotides are TGTGCCAGCAGTTTAGGGGCAGGTTCGATTGGCTACACCTTC. Translated, it gives CASSLGAGSIGYTF.

The chain is built from TRBV5-5 and TRBJ1-2; 7 positions agree with TRBD1. Germline V gives CDR1 SGHKS, CDR2 YYEKEE (reference sequence). The length of the CDR3 is 18 residues. V lost 0 bases to trimming and J lost 3 bases; unmatched junction nucleotides: 14. CDR3 loop: CASSLVPRGRTVDYGYTF. CDR3 bases: TGTGCCAGCAGCTTGGTTCCGAGGGGGCGCACCGTAGACTATGGCTACACCTTC.

The chain has TRBV5-1 and TRBJ2-5, with 7 nucleotides matching TRBD1. V lost 4 bases, J lost 1 base, and 4 bases stayed unmatched. The CDR3 contains 14 residues. Germline CDR1 SGHRS, CDR2 YFSETQ. Written as DNA, the CDR3 is TGCGCCAGCAGCCAGCAGGGGGTCCAAGAGACCCAGTACTTC. This codes for CASSQQGVQETQYF.

This sequence joins TRBV5-4 and TRBJ2-5, with a weak D call TRBD2 (7 bases). Germline V gives CDR1 SGHNT, CDR2 YYREEE (reference sequence). Trimming shortened V by 1 base and J by 5 bases, and 18 bases separated the two germline ends. The CDR3 has 16 residues. CDR3 coding DNA: TGTGCCAGCAGCTTGCCCTCGGGGGGCTTTGGGGAGACCCAGTACTTC. Amino acids: CASSLPSGGFGETQYF.

The chain employs TRBV6-5 and TRBJ2-1, with D maybe TRBD2 (6 bases). Germline loops: CDR1 MNHEY, CDR2 SVGAGI. There are 15 residues in the CDR3. Between the trimmed V and J ends, which lost 8 bases and 9 bases, there was a span of 23 bases. The CDR3 DNA follows: TGTGCCAGCTCGAGGCCAGCGGGTCAACGTGGTGAGCAGTTCTTC. This codes for CASSRPAGQRGEQFF.